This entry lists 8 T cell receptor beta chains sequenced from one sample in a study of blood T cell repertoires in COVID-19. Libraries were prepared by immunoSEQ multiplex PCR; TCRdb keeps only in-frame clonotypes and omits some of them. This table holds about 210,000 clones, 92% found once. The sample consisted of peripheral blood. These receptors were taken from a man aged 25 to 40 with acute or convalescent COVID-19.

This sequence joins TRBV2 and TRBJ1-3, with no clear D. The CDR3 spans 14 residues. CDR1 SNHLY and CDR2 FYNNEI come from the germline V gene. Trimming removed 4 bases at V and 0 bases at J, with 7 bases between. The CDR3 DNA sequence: TGTGCCAGCAGTGTAGGGAGCTCTGGAAACACCATATATTTT. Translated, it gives CASSVGSSGNTIYF. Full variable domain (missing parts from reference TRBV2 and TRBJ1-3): EPEVTQTPSHQVTQMGQEVILRCVPISNHLYFYWYRQILGQKVEFLVSFYNNEISEKSEIFDDQFSVERPDGSNFTLKIRSTKLEDSAMYFCASSVGSSGNTIYFGEGSWLTVV.

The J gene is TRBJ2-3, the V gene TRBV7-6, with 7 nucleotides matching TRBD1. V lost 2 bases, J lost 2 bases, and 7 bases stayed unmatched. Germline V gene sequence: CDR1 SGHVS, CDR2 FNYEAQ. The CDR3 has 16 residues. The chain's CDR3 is CASSLLTGDLTDTQYF. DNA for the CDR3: TGTGCCAGCAGCTTACTCACAGGGGACCTCACAGATACGCAGTATTTT. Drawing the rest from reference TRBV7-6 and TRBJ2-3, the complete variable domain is GAGVSQSPRYKVTKRGQDVALRCDPISGHVSLYWYRQALGQGPEFLTYFNYEAQQDKSGLPNDRFSAERPEGSISTLTIQRTEQRDSAMYRCASSLLTGDLTDTQYFGPGTRLTVL.

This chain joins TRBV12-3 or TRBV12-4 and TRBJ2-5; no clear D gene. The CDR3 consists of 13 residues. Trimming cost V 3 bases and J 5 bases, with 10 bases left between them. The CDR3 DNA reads TGTGCCAGCAGTTTTTCAGTTTGGGAGACCCAGTACTTC. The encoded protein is CASSFSVWETQYF.

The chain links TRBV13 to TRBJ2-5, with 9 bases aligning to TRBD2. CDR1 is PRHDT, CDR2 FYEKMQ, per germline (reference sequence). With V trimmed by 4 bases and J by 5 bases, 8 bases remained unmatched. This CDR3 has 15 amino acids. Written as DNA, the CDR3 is TGTGCCAGCAGCTCCCGACTAGCGGTCCGGGAGACCCAGTACTTC. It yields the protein CASSSRLAVRETQYF. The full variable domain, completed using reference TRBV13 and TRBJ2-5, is AAGVIQSPRHLIKEKRETATLKCYPIPRHDTVYWYQQGPGQDPQFLISFYEKMQSDKGSIPDRFSAQQFSDYHSELNMSSLELGDSALYFCASSSRLAVRETQYFGPGTRLLVL.

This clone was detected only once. CDR3 loop: CASRWGVNNQPQHF. As DNA, the CDR3 is TGTGCCAGCAGGTGGGGAGTAAATAATCAGCCCCAGCATTTT. The V gene is TRBV6-5, the J gene TRBJ1-5; no definite D call. Looked up from germline, CDR1 is MNHEY and CDR2 is SVGAGI. The CDR3 is made up of 14 amino acids. V shed 6 bases and J shed 4 bases, with 13 bases lying between them.

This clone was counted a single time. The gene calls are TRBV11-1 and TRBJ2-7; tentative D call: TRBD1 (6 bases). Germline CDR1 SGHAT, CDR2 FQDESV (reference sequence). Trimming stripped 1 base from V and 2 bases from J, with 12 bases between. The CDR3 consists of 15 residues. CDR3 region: CASSLGRGRTYEQYF. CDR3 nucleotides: TGTGCCAGCAGCTTAGGCAGGGGCCGTACCTACGAGCAGTACTTC.

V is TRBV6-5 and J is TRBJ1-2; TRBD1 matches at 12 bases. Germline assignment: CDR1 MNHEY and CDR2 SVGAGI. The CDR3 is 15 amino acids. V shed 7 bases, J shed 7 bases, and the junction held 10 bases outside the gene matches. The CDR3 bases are TGTGCCAGCAATAGCCGGGACAGGGGGCTTCGTGGCTACACCTTC. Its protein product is CASNSRDRGLRGYTF.

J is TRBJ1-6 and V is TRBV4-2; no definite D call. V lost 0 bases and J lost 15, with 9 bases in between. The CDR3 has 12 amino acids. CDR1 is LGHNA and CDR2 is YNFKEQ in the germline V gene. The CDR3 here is CASSQDRYFLHF. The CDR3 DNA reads TGTGCCAGCAGCCAAGATCGGTACTTCCTCCACTTT.